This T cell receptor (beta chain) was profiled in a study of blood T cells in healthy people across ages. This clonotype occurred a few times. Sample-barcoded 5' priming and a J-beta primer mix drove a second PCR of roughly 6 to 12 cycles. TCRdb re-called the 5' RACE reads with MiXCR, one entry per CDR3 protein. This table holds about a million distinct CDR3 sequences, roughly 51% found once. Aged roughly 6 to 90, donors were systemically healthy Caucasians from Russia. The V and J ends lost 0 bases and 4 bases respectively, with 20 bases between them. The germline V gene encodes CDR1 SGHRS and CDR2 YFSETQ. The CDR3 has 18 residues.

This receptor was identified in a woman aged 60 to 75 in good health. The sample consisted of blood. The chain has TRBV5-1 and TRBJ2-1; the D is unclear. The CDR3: CASSLVLRSLTKYNEQFF. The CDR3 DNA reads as TGCGCCAGCAGCTTGGTGCTCAGGTCACTTACAAAATACAATGAGCAGTTCTTC.